These 30 T cell receptor beta chains came from one sample sequenced in a study of monozygotic twins with inflammatory bowel disease. TCRdb reprocessed the 5' RACE reads and stores each CDR3 protein as one record, lacking DNA. This listing includes 300,000 to 350,000 distinct CDR3 sequences. The sequenced sample consisted of blood. The receptors originated from a human donor with ulcerative colitis or Crohn's disease, or a healthy co-twin of an affected twin (not recorded which).

J is TRBJ1-2 and V is TRBV2; checking the TCRdb D call of TRBD1 is not possible without DNA. This CDR3 comprises 14 residues. Germline V lookup: CDR1 SNHLY, CDR2 FYNNEI. CDR3 residues: CASRGTGRTYGYTF.

The V gene is TRBV5-1, the J gene TRBJ1-6; TCRdb's assignment of TRBD1 cannot be checked, as there is no DNA. Germline V gene sequence: CDR1 SGHRS, CDR2 YFSETQ. This CDR3 spans 14 amino acids. CDR3 protein: CASSLAGGYSPLHF.

This sequence joins TRBV25-1 and TRBJ1-4. Germline values: CDR1 MGHDK, CDR2 SYGVNS. The CDR3 covers 14 residues. The CDR3 sequence is CASSSLGTNEKLFF.

This chain connects TRBV20-1 to TRBJ2-1. CDR1 DFQATT and CDR2 SNEGSKA come from the germline V gene (reference sequence). This CDR3 is 12 amino acids long. CDR3 protein: CSAAESYDEQFF.

The chain has TRBV4-1 and TRBJ2-3; there is no DNA to check the TCRdb D call of TRBD1. CDR1 is MGHRA, CDR2 YSYEKL, per germline. There are 15 residues in the CDR3. The CDR3 region is CASSQPTGGRDTQYF.

The gene calls are TRBV12-3 or TRBV12-4 and TRBJ2-7; the TCRdb D gene call, TRBD1, has no DNA to confirm it. The CDR3 has 13 amino acids. CDR3 protein: CASSLSRGGEQYF.

CDR3 loop: CSARDSRAGELFF. The J gene is TRBJ2-2, the V gene TRBV20-1; TCRdb designates TRBD2, a call that cannot be tested without DNA. This CDR3 spans 13 amino acids. Germline V lookup: CDR1 DFQATT, CDR2 SNEGSKA (reference sequence).

The CDR3 here is CASSSRGTQYF. This rearrangement joins TRBV7-9 to TRBJ2-3. The CDR3 has 11 amino acids. From germline, CDR1 is SEHNR and CDR2 FQNEAQ (reference sequence).

The rearrangement joins TRBV10-1 to TRBJ2-1. This CDR3 contains 13 residues. Germline assignment: CDR1 WNHNN and CDR2 SYGVQD (reference sequence). The chain's CDR3 is CASSESQYNEQFF.

The rearrangement joins TRBV5-1 to TRBJ1-2; the D call from TCRdb, TRBD1, cannot be confirmed without DNA. Germline assignment: CDR1 SGHRS and CDR2 YFSETQ. This CDR3 is built from 14 residues. CDR3 sequence: CASSRDRQADGYTF.

The chain uses TRBV3-1 and TRBJ2-7. The CDR3 spans 16 residues. Germline V gene data show CDR1 as LGHDT and CDR2 as YNNKEL (reference sequence). The chain's CDR3 is CASSQDFRRNSYEQYF.

The chain couples TRBV19 to TRBJ1-1; as DNA is missing, the TRBD1 call by TCRdb cannot be tested. Germline CDR1 is LNHDA and CDR2 is SQIVND (reference sequence). This CDR3 spans 14 amino acids. Here the CDR3 reads CASSLRQDGTEAFF.

The V call is TRBV12-3 or TRBV12-4, the J call TRBJ2-7. CDR3 length equals 13 residues. The CDR3 reads CASSSVVPYEQYF.

V is TRBV7-9 and J is TRBJ2-1; there is no DNA to check the TCRdb D call of TRBD2. The germline CDR1 and CDR2 sequences are SEHNR and FQNEAQ (reference sequence). The CDR3 has 15 amino acids. The CDR3 reads CASSSGVLAGDEQFF.

The V call is TRBV3-1, the J call TRBJ2-1. The V gene's germline CDR1 is LGHDT and CDR2 YNNKEL (reference sequence). The CDR3 runs 17 residues. The CDR3 protein is CASSQDEIRRSYNEQFF.

The rearrangement links TRBV12-3 or TRBV12-4 to TRBJ1-2. CDR3 length: 12 amino acids. This CDR3 reads CASSLEWGGYTF.

The chain recombines TRBV24-1 with TRBJ2-3; TCRdb designates TRBD1, a call that cannot be tested without DNA. The V gene's germline CDR1 is KGHDR and CDR2 SFDVKD. The CDR3 length is 14 residues. The CDR3 sequence is CATRRRGPTDTQYF.

The chain has TRBV6-1 and TRBJ1-2. Germline loops: CDR1 MNHNS, CDR2 SASEGT. The CDR3 runs to 13 residues. CDR3 sequence reads: CASSEGRHYGYTF.

The rearrangement joins TRBV10-3 to TRBJ1-2; no DNA is available, so the TRBD1 call from TCRdb remains unchecked. The germline gives CDR1 ENHRY, CDR2 SYGVKD. The CDR3 runs to 17 residues. CDR3 sequence: CAISDRANQGVGYGYTF.

The rearrangement joins TRBV4-1 to TRBJ2-5; the TCRdb D gene call, TRBD1, has no DNA to confirm it. Germline loops: CDR1 MGHRA, CDR2 YSYEKL. CDR3 length: 17 amino acids. The CDR3: CASSQFVQGQGRETQYF.

CDR3 protein: CASSFDAFGTDTQYF. The V and J genes are TRBV12-3 or TRBV12-4 and TRBJ2-3. The CDR3 totals 15 residues.

The CDR3: CSAYSPREGGQETQYF. The genes are TRBV20-1 and TRBJ2-5; TCRdb returns TRBD2, unconfirmable since there is no DNA. Per germline, CDR1 DFQATT and CDR2 SNEGSKA (reference sequence). CDR3 length equals 16 residues.

The chain joins TRBV4-1 to TRBJ1-5. The CDR3 extends over 15 amino acids. Germline lookup yields CDR1 MGHRA and CDR2 YSYEKL. The CDR3 sequence: CASSQPDGSNQPQHF.

The chain uses TRBV4-3 and TRBJ2-1; checking the TCRdb D call of TRBD1 is not possible without DNA. The CDR3 length is 14 residues. Per germline, CDR1 LGHNA and CDR2 YSLEER. CDR3 sequence: CASSLRGLLQEQFF.

This chain uses TRBV7-2 with TRBJ1-5. This CDR3 comprises 13 residues. CDR1 is SGHTA and CDR2 is FQGNSA in the germline V gene. The CDR3 is CASSLVYNQPQHF.

The CDR3 reads CASSHNDRASEQFF. The chain employs TRBV4-3 and TRBJ2-1; TCRdb lists TRBD1, though no DNA is available to test this call. CDR1 is LGHNA, CDR2 YSLEER, per germline. The CDR3 has 14 amino acids.

The V gene is TRBV6-1, the J gene TRBJ1-1. Germline CDR1 is MNHNS and CDR2 is SASEGT. The CDR3 contains 13 residues. The CDR3 spells CASEARGNTEAFF.

This chain uses TRBV29-1 with TRBJ2-5. The CDR3 contains 11 residues. CDR1 SQVTM and CDR2 ANQGSEA come from the germline V gene. The CDR3 sequence is CSVEMQETQYF. Drawing the rest from reference TRBV29-1 and TRBJ2-5, the complete variable domain is SAVISQKPSRDICQRGTSLTIQCQVDSQVTMMFWYRQQPGQSLTLIATANQGSEATYESGFVIDKFPISRPNLTFSTLTVSNMSPEDSSIYLCSVEMQETQYFGPGTRLLVL.

The chain combines TRBV28 with TRBJ2-1; TCRdb selects TRBD1, and the lack of DNA leaves this call unchecked. The CDR3 spans 13 residues. The germline gives CDR1 MDHEN, CDR2 SYDVKM. The CDR3 loop reads CASTPANRIGQFF.

The chain joins TRBV28 to TRBJ2-2. This CDR3 has 12 residues. CDR1 and CDR2 from the germline V gene are MDHEN and SYDVKM. CDR3 amino acids: CASSFHTGELFF.